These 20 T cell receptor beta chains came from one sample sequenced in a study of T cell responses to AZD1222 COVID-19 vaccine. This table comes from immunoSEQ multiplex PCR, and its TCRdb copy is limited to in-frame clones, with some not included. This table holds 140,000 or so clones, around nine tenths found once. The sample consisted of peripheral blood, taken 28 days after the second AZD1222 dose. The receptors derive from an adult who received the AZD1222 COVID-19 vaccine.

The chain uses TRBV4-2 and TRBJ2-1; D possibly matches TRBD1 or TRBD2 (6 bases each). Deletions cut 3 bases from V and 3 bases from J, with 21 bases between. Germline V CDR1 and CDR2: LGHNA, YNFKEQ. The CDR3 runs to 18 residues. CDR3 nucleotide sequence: TGTGCCAGCAGCCACCCCTCCGGGGGCAGGTTGGACTACAATGAGCAGTTCTTC. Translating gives CASSHPSGGRLDYNEQFF.

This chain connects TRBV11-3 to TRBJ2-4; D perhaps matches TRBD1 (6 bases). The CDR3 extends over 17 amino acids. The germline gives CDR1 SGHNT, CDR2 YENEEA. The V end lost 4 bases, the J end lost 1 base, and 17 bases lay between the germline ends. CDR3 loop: CASSSRQVPRAKNIQYF. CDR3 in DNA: TGTGCCAGCAGCTCCCGACAGGTCCCACGGGCCAAAAACATTCAGTACTTC. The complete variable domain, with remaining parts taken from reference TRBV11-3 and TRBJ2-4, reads EAGVVQSPRYKIIEKKQPVAFWCNPISGHNTLYWYLQNLGQGPELLIRYENEEAVDDSQLPKDRFSAERLKGVDSTLKIQPAELGDSAVYLCASSSRQVPRAKNIQYFGAGTRLSVL.

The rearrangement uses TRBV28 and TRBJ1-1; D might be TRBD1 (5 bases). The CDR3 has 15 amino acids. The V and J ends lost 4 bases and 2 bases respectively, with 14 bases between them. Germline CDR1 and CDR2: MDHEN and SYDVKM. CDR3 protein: CASSSTDTPNTEAFF. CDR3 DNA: TGTGCCAGCAGTTCCACGGACACCCCCAACACTGAAGCTTTCTTT.

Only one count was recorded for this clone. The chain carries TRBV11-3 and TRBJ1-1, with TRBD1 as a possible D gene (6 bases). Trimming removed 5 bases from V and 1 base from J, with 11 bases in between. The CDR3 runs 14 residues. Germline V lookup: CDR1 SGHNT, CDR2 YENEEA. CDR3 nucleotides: TGTGCCAGCAGCCCCCACAGGGCGAACACTGAAGCTTTCTTT. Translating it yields CASSPHRANTEAFF.

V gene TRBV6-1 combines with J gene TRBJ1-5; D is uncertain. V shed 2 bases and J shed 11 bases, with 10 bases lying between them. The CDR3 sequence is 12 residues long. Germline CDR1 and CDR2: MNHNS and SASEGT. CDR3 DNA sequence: TGTGCCAGCAGTGAACCGCCCCGGGCCCAGCATTTT. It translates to CASSEPPRAQHF.

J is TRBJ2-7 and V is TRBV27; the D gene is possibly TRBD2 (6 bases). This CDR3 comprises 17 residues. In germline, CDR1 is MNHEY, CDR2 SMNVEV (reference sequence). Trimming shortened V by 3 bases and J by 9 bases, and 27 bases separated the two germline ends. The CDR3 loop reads CASSLNPGTLAGLGQYF. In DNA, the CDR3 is TGTGCCAGCAGTTTGAACCCCGGGACTCTCGCCGGACTCGGGCAGTACTTC.

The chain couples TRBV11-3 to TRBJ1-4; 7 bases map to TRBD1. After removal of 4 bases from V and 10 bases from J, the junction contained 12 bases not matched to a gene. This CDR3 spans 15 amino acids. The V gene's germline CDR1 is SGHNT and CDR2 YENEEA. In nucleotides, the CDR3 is TGTGCCAGCAGCTCCCGGACAGGAGCTTTGGGAAAACTGTTTTTT. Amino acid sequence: CASSSRTGALGKLFF.

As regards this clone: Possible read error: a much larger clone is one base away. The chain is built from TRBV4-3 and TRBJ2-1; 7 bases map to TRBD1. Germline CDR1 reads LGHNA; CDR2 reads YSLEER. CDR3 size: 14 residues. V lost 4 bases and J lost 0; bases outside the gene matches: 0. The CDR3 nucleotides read TGCGCCAGCAGCCGGGACAGCTCCTACAATGAGCAGTTCTTC. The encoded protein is CASSRDSSYNEQFF.

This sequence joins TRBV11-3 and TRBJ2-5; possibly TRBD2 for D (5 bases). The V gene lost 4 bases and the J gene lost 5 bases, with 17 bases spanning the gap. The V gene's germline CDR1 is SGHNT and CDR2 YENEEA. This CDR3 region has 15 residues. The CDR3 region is CASSSYPGVGETQYF. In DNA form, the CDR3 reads TGTGCCAGCAGCTCATATCCCGGGGTTGGGGAGACCCAGTACTTC.

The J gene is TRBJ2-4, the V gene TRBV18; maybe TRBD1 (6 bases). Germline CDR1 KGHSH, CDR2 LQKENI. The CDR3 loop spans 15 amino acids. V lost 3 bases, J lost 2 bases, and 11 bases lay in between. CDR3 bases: TGTGCCAGCTCACCGGGGGCCCAGACCAAAAACATTCAGTACTTC. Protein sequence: CASSPGAQTKNIQYF.

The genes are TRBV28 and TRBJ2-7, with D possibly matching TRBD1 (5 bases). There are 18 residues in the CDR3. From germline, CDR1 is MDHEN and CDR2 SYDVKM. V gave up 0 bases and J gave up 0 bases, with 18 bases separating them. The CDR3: CASSLCTAGPKGSYEQYF. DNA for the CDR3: TGTGCCAGCAGTTTATGCACGGCAGGGCCAAAGGGCTCCTACGAGCAGTACTTC.

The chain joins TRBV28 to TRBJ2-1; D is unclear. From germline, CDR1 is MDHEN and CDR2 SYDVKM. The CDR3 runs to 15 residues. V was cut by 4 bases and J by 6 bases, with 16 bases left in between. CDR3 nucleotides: TGTGCCAGCAGTTCGATAAATTGGGTTGCCAATGAGCAGTTCTTC. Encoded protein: CASSSINWVANEQFF.

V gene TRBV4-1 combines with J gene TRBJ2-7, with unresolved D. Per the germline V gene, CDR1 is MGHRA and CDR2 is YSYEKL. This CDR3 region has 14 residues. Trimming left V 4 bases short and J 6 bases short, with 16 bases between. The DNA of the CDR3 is TGCGCCAGCAGCCGTGGACCCCTTGAACGCGAGCAGTACTTC. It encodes CASSRGPLEREQYF.

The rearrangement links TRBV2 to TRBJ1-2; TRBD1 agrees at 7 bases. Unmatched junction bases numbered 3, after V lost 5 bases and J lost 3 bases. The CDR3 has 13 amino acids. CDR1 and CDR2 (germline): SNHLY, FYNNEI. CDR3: CASSPGQDYGYTF. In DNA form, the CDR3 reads TGTGCCAGCAGTCCAGGACAGGACTATGGCTACACCTTC.

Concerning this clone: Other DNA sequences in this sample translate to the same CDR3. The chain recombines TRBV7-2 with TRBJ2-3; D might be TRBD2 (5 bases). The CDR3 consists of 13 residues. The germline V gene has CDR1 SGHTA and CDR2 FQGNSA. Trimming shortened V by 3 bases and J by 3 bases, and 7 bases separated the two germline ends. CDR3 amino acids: CASSFRGTDTQYF. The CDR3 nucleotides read TGTGCCAGCAGCTTCCGGGGAACAGATACGCAGTATTTT.

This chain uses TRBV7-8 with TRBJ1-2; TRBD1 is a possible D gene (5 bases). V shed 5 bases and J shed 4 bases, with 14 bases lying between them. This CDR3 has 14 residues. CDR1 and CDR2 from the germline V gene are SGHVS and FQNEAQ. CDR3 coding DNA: TGTGCCAGCAGCCCTCCGGGACCGAGCTATGGCTACACCTTC. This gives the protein CASSPPGPSYGYTF.

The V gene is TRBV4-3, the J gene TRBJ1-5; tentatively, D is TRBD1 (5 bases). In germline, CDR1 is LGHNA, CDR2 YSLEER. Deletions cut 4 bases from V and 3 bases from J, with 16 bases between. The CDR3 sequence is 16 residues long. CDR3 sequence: CASSLSAGGHNQPQHF. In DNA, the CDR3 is TGCGCCAGCAGCCTAAGCGCGGGCGGACACAATCAGCCCCAGCATTTT.

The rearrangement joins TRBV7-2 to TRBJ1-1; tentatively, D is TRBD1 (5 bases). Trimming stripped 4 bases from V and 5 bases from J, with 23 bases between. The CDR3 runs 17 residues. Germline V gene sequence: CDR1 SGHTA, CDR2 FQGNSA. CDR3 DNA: TGTGCCAGCAGCTCGGACCCCCAGGGTTCGTGGAAGACTGAAGCTTTCTTT. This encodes CASSSDPQGSWKTEAFF.

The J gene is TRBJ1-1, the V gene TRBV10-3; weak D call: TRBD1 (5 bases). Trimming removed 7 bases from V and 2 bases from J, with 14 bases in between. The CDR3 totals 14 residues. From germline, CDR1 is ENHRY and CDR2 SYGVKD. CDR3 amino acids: CAIKNGRDNTEAFF. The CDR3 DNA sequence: TGTGCCATCAAGAATGGCAGGGACAACACTGAAGCTTTCTTT.

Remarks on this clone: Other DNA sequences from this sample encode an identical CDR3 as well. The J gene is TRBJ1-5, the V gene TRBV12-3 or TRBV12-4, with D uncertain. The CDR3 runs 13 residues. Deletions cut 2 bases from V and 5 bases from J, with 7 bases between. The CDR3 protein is CASSLLRDQPQHF. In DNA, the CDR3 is TGTGCCAGCAGTTTATTACGGGATCAGCCCCAGCATTTT.